The next 28 T cell receptor beta chains were all read from a single sample in a study of blood T cell repertoires in COVID-19. The method was immunoSEQ multiplex PCR; TCRdb's version includes in-frame clones alone and lacks a portion of them. The sample yields around 75,000 clones, around 80% seen once. Sequencing was carried out using peripheral blood. These TCRs come from a man aged 50 or older with COVID-19, enrolled during active disease.

Here the CDR3 DNA reads TGCGCCAGCAGTACCGGGGGTGGGGAAGATACGCAGTATTTT. Protein product: CASSTGGGEDTQYF. This chain uses TRBV5-1 with TRBJ2-3; D possibly corresponds to TRBD2 (6 bases). CDR1 SGHRS and CDR2 YFSETQ come from the germline V gene. The V end lost 5 bases, the J end lost 5 bases, and 15 bases lay between the germline ends. The CDR3 length is 14 residues. The full variable domain, rest sourced from reference TRBV5-1 and TRBJ2-3, is KAGVTQTPRYLIKTRGQQVTLSCSPISGHRSVSWYQQTPGQGLQFLFEYFSETQRNKGNFPGRFSGRQFSNSRSEMNVSTLELGDSALYLCASSTGGGEDTQYFGPGTRLTVL.

Remarks on this clone: One end of the junction does not line up with germline, which may come from a read error. The chain is built from TRBV2 and TRBJ2-7; weak D call: TRBD1 (6 bases). Germline V gene lookup returns CDR1 SNHLY and CDR2 FYNNEI. The CDR3 sequence is 13 residues long. CDR3 loop: CASRGRLGYEQYF. The DNA of the CDR3 is TGTGCAAGCAGGGGCAGGTTAGGCTACGAGCAGTACTTC.

The V and J genes are TRBV3-1 (or the pseudogene TRBV3-2) and TRBJ1-1; 7 nucleotides agree with TRBD1. This CDR3 is 13 amino acids long. CDR1 is LGHDT and CDR2 is YNNKEL in the germline V gene (reference sequence). J lost 9 bases, V lost 0 bases, and 4 bases had no gene match. The CDR3 coding sequence is TGTGCCAGCAGCCAAGACCGACAGGGTAAAGCTTTCTTT. Protein sequence: CASSQDRQGKAFF.

The genes are TRBV24-1 and TRBJ1-2; 7 bases align to TRBD1. Germline trimming cut 4 bases from V and 4 bases from J; bases unmatched to any gene: 8. CDR1 and CDR2 from the germline V gene are KGHDR and SFDVKD. The CDR3 has 15 residues. The CDR3 region is CATSDQRQGRYGYTF. Written as DNA, the CDR3 is TGTGCCACCAGTGACCAACGACAGGGCCGCTATGGCTACACCTTC.

This clone appeared once. The rearrangement joins TRBV28 to TRBJ1-3; D remains ambiguous. The germline CDR1 and CDR2 sequences are MDHEN and SYDVKM. The V gene lost 6 bases and the J gene lost 8 bases, with 14 bases spanning the gap. This CDR3 has 13 amino acids. The DNA of the CDR3 is TGTGCCAGCAGCTGGGGAGGGAAAGACACCATATATTTT. This gives the protein CASSWGGKDTIYF.

There are a few counts of this clone. The rearrangement joins TRBV12-3 or TRBV12-4 to TRBJ2-2; TRBD1 aligns across 7 bases. CDR3 length: 12 amino acids. Trimming cost V 7 bases and J 6 bases; bases outside gene matches: 2. CDR3 nucleotide sequence: TGTGCCAGCACCACAGGGGCCGGGGAGCTGTTTTTT. Amino acid sequence: CASTTGAGELFF.

This rearrangement joins TRBV19 to TRBJ2-1, with D possibly matching TRBD2 (6 bases). The germline V gene encodes CDR1 LNHDA and CDR2 SQIVND (reference sequence). V dropped 6 bases and J dropped 8 bases, with 14 bases sitting between them. The CDR3 consists of 13 residues. In DNA form, the CDR3 reads TGTGCCAGTAGCGCCACTAGCTTCTATGAGCAGTTCTTC. The encoded protein is CASSATSFYEQFF.

There are a few counts of this clone. The rearrangement joins TRBV10-3 to TRBJ1-1, with D maybe TRBD1 (5 bases). The CDR3 contains 13 residues. Trimming stripped 10 bases from V and 2 bases from J, with 14 bases between. CDR1 is ENHRY, CDR2 SYGVKD, per germline. Here the CDR3 DNA reads TGTGCCACCGGGGGGAGGCAAAACACTGAAGCTTTCTTT. It specifies CATGGRQNTEAFF.

The V gene is TRBV5-1, the J gene TRBJ2-3; no clear D. V was trimmed by 1 base and J by 4 bases, leaving 4 bases between them. Germline loops: CDR1 SGHRS, CDR2 YFSETQ. The CDR3 spans 12 residues. CDR3 region: CASSLFSDTQYF. DNA for the CDR3: TGCGCCAGCAGCTTGTTCTCAGATACGCAGTATTTT.

The V gene is TRBV5-1, the J gene TRBJ2-7, with D tentatively TRBD1 (6 bases). The CDR3 runs 15 residues. Germline CDR1 SGHRS, CDR2 YFSETQ. Trimming pared 2 bases from V and 5 bases from J, leaving 17 bases between. CDR3 sequence (DNA): TGCGCCAGCAGCTTATCCCACAGGGTCGGGGACGAGCAGTACTTC. It specifies CASSLSHRVGDEQYF.

The V gene is TRBV5-6, the J gene TRBJ2-1, with 7 bases identical to TRBD2. The CDR3 is made up of 16 amino acids. CDR1 is SGHDT, CDR2 YYEEEE, per germline. The V segment lost 3 bases and the J segment 8 bases; nucleotides outside the gene matches: 14. The CDR3 here is CASSSVLAEKGHEQFF. CDR3 DNA sequence: TGTGCCAGCAGCTCCGTGCTAGCGGAAAAAGGCCATGAGCAGTTCTTC.

The rearrangement uses TRBV11-3 and TRBJ2-1; D remains ambiguous. Trimming shortened V by 0 bases and J by 10 bases, and 10 bases separated the two germline ends. This CDR3 comprises 13 residues. Looked up from germline, CDR1 is SGHNT and CDR2 is YENEEA. CDR3 amino acids: CASSLDTLREQFF. The CDR3 region has the DNA TGTGCCAGCAGCTTAGATACCCTCCGGGAGCAGTTCTTC.

The gene calls are TRBV5-4 and TRBJ2-3, with 10 positions matching TRBD2. The CDR3 is made up of 16 amino acids. After removal of 5 bases from V and 0 bases from J, the junction contained 6 bases not matched to a gene. Germline CDR1 reads SGHNT; CDR2 reads YYREEE (reference sequence). CDR3 amino acids: CASREVTSGSTDTQYF. CDR3 DNA: TGTGCCAGCAGAGAAGTGACTAGCGGGAGCACAGATACGCAGTATTTT.

This clone was observed a single time. V and J are TRBV10-3 and TRBJ2-7, with 8 bases matching TRBD1. The CDR3 is 16 amino acids. Germline lookup yields CDR1 ENHRY and CDR2 SYGVKD. V shed 8 bases, J shed 3 bases, and the junction held 15 bases outside the gene matches. This CDR3 is CAIPSADRDYGYEQYF. The DNA of the CDR3 is TGTGCCATCCCATCGGCGGACAGGGATTATGGCTACGAGCAGTACTTC.

The chain recombines TRBV30 with TRBJ1-4; D is ambiguous. There are 11 residues in the CDR3. From germline, CDR1 is GTSNPN and CDR2 SVGIG (reference sequence). V was trimmed by 3 bases and J by 6 bases, leaving 5 bases between them. The CDR3 region has the DNA TGTGCCTGGAGGGAGTATGAAAAACTGTTTTTT. Its protein product is CAWREYEKLFF.

Sample share makes this clone medium-sized. The rearrangement links TRBV28 to TRBJ1-5, with a possible D match to TRBD1 (6 bases). This CDR3 contains 15 residues. V was cut by 3 bases and J by 3 bases, with 12 bases left in between. Per germline, CDR1 MDHEN and CDR2 SYDVKM. The CDR3 DNA reads TGTGCCAGCAGTTTCTCAGGACAGCTCAATCAGCCCCAGCATTTT. Translated: CASSFSGQLNQPQHF.

The rearrangement uses TRBV6-5 and TRBJ2-7; D perhaps matches TRBD1 (5 bases). V lost 6 bases and J 5 bases, leaving 14 bases between the germline ends. Germline CDR1 reads MNHEY; CDR2 reads SVGAGI. The CDR3 is 13 residues long. The CDR3 DNA is TGTGCCAGCAGCTTAACAGGAGTCCACGAGCAGTACTTC. As protein: CASSLTGVHEQYF.

The rearrangement uses TRBV19 and TRBJ2-7; 7 nucleotides agree with TRBD1. The J segment lost 1 base and the V segment lost 6 bases, leaving 9 bases of the junction unmatched. This CDR3 contains 15 residues. Per germline, CDR1 LNHDA and CDR2 SQIVND (reference sequence). The CDR3 here is CASSRDSFSSYEQYF. The CDR3 bases are TGTGCCAGTAGCCGGGACAGTTTTAGTTCCTACGAGCAGTACTTC.

This chain uses TRBV27 with TRBJ2-1; 14 bases match TRBD2. V shed 5 bases, J shed 0 bases, and the junction held 21 bases outside the gene matches. CDR3 length: 23 residues. Germline CDR1 is MNHEY and CDR2 is SMNVEV (reference sequence). The CDR3 DNA reads TGTGCCAGCAGTCCCCCGGGGGGACAGGGGCGACTAGCGGGAGGGAGCTCCTACAATGAGCAGTTCTTC. Its protein is CASSPPGGQGRLAGGSSYNEQFF.

The gene calls are TRBV23-1 and TRBJ2-1; possible D gene TRBD2, 6 bases. TRBV23-1 is an open reading frame, and its role is uncertain. This CDR3 region has 13 residues. The V gene lost 4 bases and the J gene lost 5 bases, with 9 bases spanning the gap. The CDR3 loop is CASSLGGDNEQFF. CDR3 DNA sequence: TGCGCCAGCAGTCTCGGAGGGGACAATGAGCAGTTCTTC.

V usage is TRBV30 and J usage is TRBJ2-1; no clear D gene. V was clipped by 0 bases and J by 10 bases, with 10 bases between them. The CDR3 sequence is 12 residues long. Germline lookup yields CDR1 GTSNPN and CDR2 SVGIG (reference sequence). CDR3 DNA: TGTGCCTGGAGTGTACAGCCCCCAGAGCAGTTCTTC. Protein product: CAWSVQPPEQFF.

The chain carries TRBV7-9 and TRBJ2-7; 8 bases map to TRBD1. This CDR3 is 15 amino acids long. Germline CDR1 SEHNR, CDR2 FQNEAQ (reference sequence). The V segment lost 3 bases and the J segment 0 bases; nucleotides outside the gene matches: 4. CDR3 bases: TGTGCCAGCAGCTTCCGGACAGGGAGCTCCTACGAGCAGTACTTC. This codes for CASSFRTGSSYEQYF.

V and J are TRBV30 and TRBJ1-2; D is perhaps TRBD1 (5 bases). Germline V gives CDR1 GTSNPN, CDR2 SVGIG (reference sequence). V lost 2 bases and J 3 bases, leaving 16 bases between the germline ends. The CDR3 runs to 15 residues. CDR3 loop: CAWSSDQGSYYGYTF. DNA for the CDR3: TGTGCCTGGAGTTCTGACCAGGGTTCTTACTATGGCTACACCTTC.

The chain recombines TRBV27 with TRBJ1-1; 8 nucleotides agree with TRBD1. The CDR3 length is 15 residues. Germline-derived CDR1 and CDR2 are MNHEY and SMNVEV (reference sequence). Germline trimming cut 4 bases from V and 0 bases from J; bases unmatched to any gene: 4. Here the CDR3 reads CASSSGTGLNTEAFF. The CDR3 DNA reads as TGTGCCAGCAGTTCCGGGACAGGATTGAACACTGAAGCTTTCTTT.

The chain is built from TRBV6-5 and TRBJ2-7; TRBD2 agrees at 13 bases. The trim removed 6 bases at V and 2 bases at J, leaving 4 bases unmatched. The CDR3 consists of 15 residues. Germline CDR1 reads MNHEY; CDR2 reads SVGAGI. The DNA of the CDR3 is TGTGCCAGCAGCCGGGGACTAGCGGGACCCTACGAGCAGTACTTC. This sequence encodes CASSRGLAGPYEQYF.

V is TRBV10-2 and J is TRBJ2-1; D uncertain. The CDR3 has 14 amino acids. Trimming removed 0 bases at V and 3 bases at J, with 6 bases between. Germline CDR1 and CDR2: WSHSY and SAAADI. CDR3 region: CASSESTNYNEQFF. Written as DNA, the CDR3 is TGCGCCAGCAGTGAGTCCACAAACTACAATGAGCAGTTCTTC.

This clone was recorded at least ten times. The gene calls are TRBV9 and TRBJ2-1; D might be TRBD1 (6 bases). Germline V lookup: CDR1 SGDLS, CDR2 YYNGEE. Between the trimmed V and J ends, which lost 7 bases and 7 bases, there was a span of 9 bases. The length of the CDR3 is 11 residues. CDR3 coding DNA: TGTGCCAGCGAGCAGGGGAATGAGCAGTTCTTC. As protein: CASEQGNEQFF.

J is TRBJ1-5 and V is TRBV7-8; the D gene is possibly TRBD1 (5 bases). Trimming cost V 5 bases and J 3 bases, with 14 bases left between them. CDR3 length equals 15 residues. Germline lookup yields CDR1 SGHVS and CDR2 FQNEAQ. The CDR3 region is CASSLAGVINQPQHF. The DNA for the CDR3 is TGTGCCAGCAGCCTCGCGGGGGTCATCAATCAGCCCCAGCATTTT.